One sample yielded the 11 T cell receptor beta chains listed below, sequenced in a study of blood T cells in healthy people across ages (dated by TCRdb to the mid-2010s). Library creation used 5' RACE. The sequencer listed for this sample is Illumina HiSeq 2500. A second roughly 6 to 12 cycle PCR used a sample-barcoded 5' primer and a J-beta primer mix. TCRdb took the public reads, trimmed them with fastp at Q25, ran MiXCR for clone calling and kept in-frame beta chains. Each entry merges the rows of one CDR3 protein and shows their most common DNA and genes. The sample data list approximately 290,000 distinct CDR3 sequences, and 25% to 30% of these were observed just once. 29% of the sample is in the top ten clones. The sequenced sample consisted of blood. Receptors originate from a woman between 65 and 79 years old in good health.

The V and J genes are TRBV28 and TRBJ1-1, with TRBD1 as a possible D gene (6 bases). Germline values: CDR1 MDHEN, CDR2 SYDVKM. The CDR3 runs 14 residues. V shed 3 bases and J shed 3 bases, with 11 bases lying between them. The CDR3 reads CASSLRGSYTEAFF. Here the CDR3 DNA reads TGTGCCAGCAGTTTGAGGGGGTCATACACTGAAGCTTTCTTT. Based on the CDR3 plus reference TRBV28 and TRBJ1-1, the full variable domain is DVKVTQSSRYLVKRTGEKVFLECVQDMDHENMFWYRQDPGLGLRLIYFSYDVKMKEKGDIPEGYSVSREKKERFSLILESASTNQTSMYLCASSLRGSYTEAFFGQGTRLTVV.

This clonotype was seen only a few times. The J gene is TRBJ2-1, the V gene TRBV19; 13 nucleotides line up with TRBD2. The J call may be faulty, since TRBJ2-7 better matches the DNA end. The germline gives CDR1 LNHDA, CDR2 SQIVND (reference sequence). This CDR3 is 16 amino acids long. The CDR3 DNA is TGTGCCAGTAGTAATACCGGGACTAGCGGGAAGTACGAGCAGTACTTC. Amino acid sequence: CASSNTGTSGKYEQYF.

This clonotype has a single count. The chain couples TRBV5-1 to TRBJ2-3; the D gene is possibly TRBD1 (6 bases). This CDR3 is built from 13 residues. From germline, CDR1 is SGHRS and CDR2 YFSETQ. V lost 2 bases and J 5 bases, leaving 9 bases between the germline ends. CDR3 in amino acids: CASSFWTEDTQYF. The CDR3 nucleotides are TGCGCCAGCAGCTTCTGGACAGAAGATACGCAGTATTTT.

The CDR3, as DNA: TGTGCCAGCAGTTCCACCGCGTCCCTGCGGGAGAGCTTCTACAATGAGCAGTTCTTC. Amino acids: CASSSTASLRESFYNEQFF. The chain has TRBV12-3 or TRBV12-4 and TRBJ2-1; 7 positions agree with TRBD2. CDR3 length: 19 residues. J lost 3 bases, V lost 4 bases, and 18 bases had no gene match.

There are a few counts of this clonotype. The rearrangement links TRBV6-1 to TRBJ1-1, with D maybe TRBD1 (6 bases). Germline V gene sequence: CDR1 MNHNS, CDR2 SASEGT. The V and J ends lost 6 bases and 1 base respectively, with 12 bases between them. The CDR3 has 14 residues. For the CDR3, the DNA is TGTGCCAGCAGCCTTACAGGGAAGAACACTGAAGCTTTCTTT. It translates to CASSLTGKNTEAFF.

V and J are TRBV27 and TRBJ2-3, with D perhaps TRBD2 (6 bases). Trimming stripped 3 bases from V and 2 bases from J, with 15 bases between. The CDR3 extends over 16 amino acids. Germline CDR1 and CDR2: MNHEY and SMNVEV (reference sequence). The CDR3 nucleotides are TGTGCCAGCAGTTTTTATGGAGCTAGCGACACAGATACGCAGTATTTT. Translation: CASSFYGASDTDTQYF.

The rearrangement links TRBV24-1 to TRBJ2-1; the D call may be TRBD1 or TRBD2 (5 bases each). CDR3 size: 15 residues. The germline V gene encodes CDR1 KGHDR and CDR2 SFDVKD. Trimming cost V 1 base and J 5 bases, with 11 bases left between them. The DNA for the CDR3 is TGTGCCACCAGTGATTTCGGGACCAGAGACAATGAGCAGTTCTTC. This encodes CATSDFGTRDNEQFF.

The chain uses TRBV12-3 or TRBV12-4 and TRBJ1-4; D gene unclear. The CDR3 covers 11 residues. Trimming left V 3 bases short and J 7 bases short, with 3 bases between. The CDR3 is CASSFREKLFF. For the CDR3, the DNA is TGTGCCAGCAGTTTCCGTGAAAAACTGTTTTTT.

There are a few counts of this clonotype. This chain joins TRBV20-1 and TRBJ2-7, with TRBD1 matching over 7 bases. The CDR3 length is 14 residues. The junction had 7 bases not matched to a gene; V was cut back by 3 bases and J by 2 bases. Germline CDR1 DFQATT, CDR2 SNEGSKA (reference sequence). CDR3 in DNA: TGCAGTGCTAGGAACTCCGGGACAGCCTACGAGCAGTACTTC. Translating gives CSARNSGTAYEQYF.

This clonotype appeared many times. The V call is TRBV28, the J call TRBJ2-7, with unresolved D. The CDR3 is 11 amino acids. V dropped 5 bases and J dropped 4 bases, with 6 bases sitting between them. The germline gives CDR1 MDHEN, CDR2 SYDVKM. The DNA for the CDR3 is TGTGCCAGCAGTAGGCTGTACGAGCAGTACTTC. Encoded protein: CASSRLYEQYF.

Regarding this clonotype: In this CDR3 the conserved last residue, phenylalanine or tryptophan, is missing, so a read error is likely. The V and J genes are TRBV6-6 and TRBJ1-1, with TRBD1 matching over 7 bases. The V segment lost 0 bases and the J segment 5 bases; nucleotides outside the gene matches: 6. Germline CDR1 reads MNHNY; CDR2 reads SVGAGI (reference sequence). The CDR3 is 15 residues long. CDR3 amino acids: CASSYSSAGGTEAFL. Here the CDR3 DNA reads TGTGCCAGCAGTTACTCGTCGGCAGGGGGAACTGAAGCTTTCCTT.